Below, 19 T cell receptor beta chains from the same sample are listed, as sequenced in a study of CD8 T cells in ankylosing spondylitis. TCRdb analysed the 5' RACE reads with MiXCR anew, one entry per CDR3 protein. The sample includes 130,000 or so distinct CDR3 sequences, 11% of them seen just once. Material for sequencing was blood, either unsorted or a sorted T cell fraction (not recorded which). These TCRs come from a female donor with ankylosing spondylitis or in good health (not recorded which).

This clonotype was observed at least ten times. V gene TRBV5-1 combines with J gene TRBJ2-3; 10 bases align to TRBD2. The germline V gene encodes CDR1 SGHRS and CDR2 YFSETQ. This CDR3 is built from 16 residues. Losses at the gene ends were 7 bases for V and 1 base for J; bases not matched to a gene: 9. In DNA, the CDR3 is TGCGCCAGCGTCTGGGGGACTAGCGAGGGCACAGATACGCAGTATTTT. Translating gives CASVWGTSEGTDTQYF.

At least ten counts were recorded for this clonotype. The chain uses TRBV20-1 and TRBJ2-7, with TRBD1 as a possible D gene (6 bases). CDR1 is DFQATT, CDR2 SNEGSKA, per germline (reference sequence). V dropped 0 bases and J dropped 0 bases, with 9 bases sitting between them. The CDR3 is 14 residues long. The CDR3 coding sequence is TGCAGTGCTAGAGAACAGGGCAGCTCCTACGAGCAGTACTTC. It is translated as CSAREQGSSYEQYF.

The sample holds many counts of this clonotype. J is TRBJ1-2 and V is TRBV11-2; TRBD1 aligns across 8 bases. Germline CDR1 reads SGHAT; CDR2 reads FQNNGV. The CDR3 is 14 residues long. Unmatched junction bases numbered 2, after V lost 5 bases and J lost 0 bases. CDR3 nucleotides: TGTGCCAGCAGCCGGGGACAGGCTAACTATGGCTACACCTTC. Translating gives CASSRGQANYGYTF.

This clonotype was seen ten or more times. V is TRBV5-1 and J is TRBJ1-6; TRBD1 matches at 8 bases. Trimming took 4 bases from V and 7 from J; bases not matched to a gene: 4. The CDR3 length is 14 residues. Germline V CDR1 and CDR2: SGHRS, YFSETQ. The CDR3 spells CASSSGTGNSPLHF. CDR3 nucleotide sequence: TGCGCCAGCAGCAGCGGGACAGGCAATTCACCCCTCCACTTT.

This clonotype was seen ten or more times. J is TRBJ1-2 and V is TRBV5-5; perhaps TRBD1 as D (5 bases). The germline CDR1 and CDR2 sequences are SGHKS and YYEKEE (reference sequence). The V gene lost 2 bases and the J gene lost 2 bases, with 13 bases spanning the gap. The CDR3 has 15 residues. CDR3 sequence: CASSFGGGHNYGYTF. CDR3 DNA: TGTGCCAGCAGCTTTGGGGGAGGACACAACTATGGCTACACCTTC. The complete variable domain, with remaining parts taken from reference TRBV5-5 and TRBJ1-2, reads DAGVTQSPTHLIKTRGQQVTLRCSPISGHKSVSWYQQVLGQGPQFIFQYYEKEERGRGNFPDRFSARQFPNYSSELNVNALLLGDSALYLCASSFGGGHNYGYTFGSGTRLTVV.

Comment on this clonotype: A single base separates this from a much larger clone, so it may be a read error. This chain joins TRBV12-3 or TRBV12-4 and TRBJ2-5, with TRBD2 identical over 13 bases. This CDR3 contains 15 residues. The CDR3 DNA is TGTGCCAGCAGTCCAGGGACTAGCGGGGCAGAGACCCCGTACTTC. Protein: CASSPGTSGAETPYF.

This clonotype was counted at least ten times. The CDR3 bases are TGTGCCATCAGTCCCCCCGGGACAGGGAACACTGAAGCTTTCTTT. Protein: CAISPPGTGNTEAFF. The V gene is TRBV10-3, the J gene TRBJ1-1, with TRBD1 identical over 8 bases. J lost 1 base, V lost 5 bases, and 6 bases had no gene match. The CDR3 spans 15 residues. The germline CDR1 and CDR2 sequences are ENHRY and SYGVKD.

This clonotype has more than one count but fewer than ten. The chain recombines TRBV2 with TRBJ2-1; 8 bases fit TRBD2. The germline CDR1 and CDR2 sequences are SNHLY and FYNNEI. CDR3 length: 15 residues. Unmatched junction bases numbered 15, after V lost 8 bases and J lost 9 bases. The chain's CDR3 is CASGKAGDLSSEQFF. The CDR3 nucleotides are TGTGCCAGCGGGAAAGCGGGAGACCTGTCCAGTGAGCAGTTCTTC.

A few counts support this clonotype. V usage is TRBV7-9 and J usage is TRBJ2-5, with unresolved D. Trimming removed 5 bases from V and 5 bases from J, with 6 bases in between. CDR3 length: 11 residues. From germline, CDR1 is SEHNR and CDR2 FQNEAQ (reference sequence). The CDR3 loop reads CASSIGETQYF. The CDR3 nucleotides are TGTGCCAGCAGCATTGGGGAGACCCAGTACTTC.

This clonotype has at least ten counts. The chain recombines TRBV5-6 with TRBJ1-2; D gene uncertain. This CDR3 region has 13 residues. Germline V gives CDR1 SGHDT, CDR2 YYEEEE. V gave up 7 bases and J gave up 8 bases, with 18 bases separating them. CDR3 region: CASSQVAVVGYTF. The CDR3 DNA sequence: TGTGCCAGCTCGCAAGTGGCGGTCGTGGGCTACACCTTC.

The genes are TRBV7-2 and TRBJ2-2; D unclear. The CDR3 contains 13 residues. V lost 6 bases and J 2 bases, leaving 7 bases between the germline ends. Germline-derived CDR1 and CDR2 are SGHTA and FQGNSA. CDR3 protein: CASRLLNTGELFF. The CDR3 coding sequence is TGTGCCAGCAGGCTTTTAAACACCGGGGAGCTGTTTTTT.

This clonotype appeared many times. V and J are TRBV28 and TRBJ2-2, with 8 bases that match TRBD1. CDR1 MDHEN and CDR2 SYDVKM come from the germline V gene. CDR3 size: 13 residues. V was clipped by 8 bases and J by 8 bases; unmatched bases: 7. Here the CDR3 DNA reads TGTGCCAGCGAGACCACAGGGGGAGGGGAGCTGTTTTTT. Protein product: CASETTGGGELFF.

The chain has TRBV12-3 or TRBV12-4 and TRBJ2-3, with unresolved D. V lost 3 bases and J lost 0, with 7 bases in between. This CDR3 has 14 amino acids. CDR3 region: CASSLRESTDTQYF. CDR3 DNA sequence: TGTGCCAGCAGTTTGCGTGAGAGCACAGATACGCAGTATTTT.

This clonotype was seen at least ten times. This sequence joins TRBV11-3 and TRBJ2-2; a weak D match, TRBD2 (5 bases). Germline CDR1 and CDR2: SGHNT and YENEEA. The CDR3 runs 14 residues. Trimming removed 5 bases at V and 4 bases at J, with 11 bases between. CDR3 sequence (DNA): TGTGCCAGCAGCCCCCACGGGGTCACCGGGGAGCTGTTTTTT. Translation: CASSPHGVTGELFF.

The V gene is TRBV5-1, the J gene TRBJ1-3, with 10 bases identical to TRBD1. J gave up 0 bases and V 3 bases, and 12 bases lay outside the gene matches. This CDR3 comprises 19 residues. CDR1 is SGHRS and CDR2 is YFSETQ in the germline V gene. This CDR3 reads CASSSTGTGAPSSGNTIYF. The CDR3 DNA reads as TGCGCCAGCAGCTCCACCGGGACAGGGGCCCCCAGCTCTGGAAACACCATATATTTT.

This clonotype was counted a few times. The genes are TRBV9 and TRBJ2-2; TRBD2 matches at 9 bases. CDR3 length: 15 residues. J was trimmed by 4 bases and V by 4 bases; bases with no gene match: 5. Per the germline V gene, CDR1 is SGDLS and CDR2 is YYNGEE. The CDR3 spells CASSPGLAGTGELFF. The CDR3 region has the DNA TGTGCCAGCAGCCCGGGACTAGCAGGCACCGGGGAGCTGTTTTTT.

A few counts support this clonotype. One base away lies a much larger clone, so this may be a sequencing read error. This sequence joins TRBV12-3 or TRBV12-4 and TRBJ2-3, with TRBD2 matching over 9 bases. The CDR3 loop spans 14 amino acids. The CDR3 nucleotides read TGTGTCAGCAGCCTAGCGGGGTCGACAGATACGCAGTATTTT. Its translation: CVSSLAGSTDTQYF.

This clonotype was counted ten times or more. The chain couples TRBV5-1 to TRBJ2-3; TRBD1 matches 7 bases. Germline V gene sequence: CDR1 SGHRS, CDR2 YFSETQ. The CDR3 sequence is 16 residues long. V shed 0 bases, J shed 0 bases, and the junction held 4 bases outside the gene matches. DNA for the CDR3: TGCGCCAGCAGCTTGGTGGGGACAGCCAGCACAGATACGCAGTATTTT. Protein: CASSLVGTASTDTQYF.

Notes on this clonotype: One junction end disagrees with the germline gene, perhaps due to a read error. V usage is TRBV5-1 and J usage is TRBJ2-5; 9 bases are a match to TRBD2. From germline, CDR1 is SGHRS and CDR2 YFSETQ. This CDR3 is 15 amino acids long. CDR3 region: CVSSMPTSGRETQYF. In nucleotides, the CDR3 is TGCGTCAGCAGCATGCCGACTAGCGGCCGAGAGACCCAGTACTTC. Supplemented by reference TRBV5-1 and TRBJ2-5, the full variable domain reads KAGVTQTPRYLIKTRGQQVTLSCSPISGHRSVSWYQQTPGQGLQFLFEYFSETQRNKGNFPGRFSGRQFSNSRSEMNVSTLELGDSALYLCVSSMPTSGRETQYFGPGTRLLVL.